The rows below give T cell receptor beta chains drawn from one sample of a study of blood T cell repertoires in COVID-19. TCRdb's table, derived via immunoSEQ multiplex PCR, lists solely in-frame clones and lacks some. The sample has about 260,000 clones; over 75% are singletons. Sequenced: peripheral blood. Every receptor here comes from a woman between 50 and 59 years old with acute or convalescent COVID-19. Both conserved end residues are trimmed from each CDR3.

ASRDPGTSPNEQF,TRBJ2-1,TRBV28
AWGRLNTEAF,TRBJ1-1,TRBV30
ASSLSGRVNEKLF,TRBJ1-4,TRBV28
ASSSQAADGYT,TRBJ1-2,TRBV28
ASIRDTYNEQF,TRBJ2-1,TRBV2
ASSESVTGYGNTIY,TRBJ1-3,TRBV25-1
ASSLFASSTYEQY,TRBJ2-7,TRBV7-9
ASSSLIGGLQPQH,TRBJ1-5,TRBV7-9
ATSDFGQNEAF,TRBJ1-1,TRBV24-1
ATSTSRGGQF,TRBJ2-1,TRBV15
SVGQGLSNEKLF,TRBJ1-4,TRBV29-1
ASNLAGGAETQY,TRBJ2-5,TRBV28
ASSEQDRGYYEQY,TRBJ2-7,TRBV2
SVVRTGANTEAF,TRBJ1-1,TRBV29-1
ASSLIVGTANEKLF,TRBJ1-4,TRBV28
ASSPTFATNEKLF,TRBJ1-4,TRBV4-3
ASSFLGQGDEQY,TRBJ2-7,TRBV7-3
ASSLEVGVEKLF,TRBJ1-4,TRBV5-1
ASSIGLDGRGYEQF,TRBJ2-1,TRBV19
ASSVWGDEQF,TRBJ2-1,TRBV9
ASSLDFVSGTGYSYEQY,TRBJ2-7,TRBV5-1
ASSQDDSGPSRYEQY,TRBJ2-7,TRBV4-1
ASRPTGTGLNTEAF,TRBJ1-1,TRBV5-5
ASSLGGAGELF,TRBJ2-2,TRBV5-1
ASSLWANSPLH,TRBJ1-6,TRBV27
ASSLRAGAYEQY,TRBJ2-7,TRBV11-2
ARSGAGDEAF,TRBJ1-1,TRBV2
ASSYIQGGSPLH,TRBJ1-6,TRBV6-5
ASSRRQSNQPQH,TRBJ1-5,TRBV27
ASTSAYGHGEQF,TRBJ2-1,TRBV7-3
ASSFSGTANTGELF,TRBJ2-2,TRBV5-1
ASSTQEGQVLM,TRBJ2-7,TRBV19
ASSPSWRFNGYT,TRBJ1-2,TRBV4-1
ASSQFRGLAGGGEQF,TRBJ2-1,TRBV14
ASSWRLAGVEQF,TRBJ2-1,TRBV7-9
ASSWLASEQF,TRBJ2-1,TRBV11-2
ASSVVSLLVIKSYEQY,TRBJ2-7,TRBV5-8
ASRTGGPMNTEAF,TRBJ1-1,TRBV5-1
ASRTGLDTYNEQF,TRBJ2-1,TRBV19
ASSLGGPAYEQY,TRBJ2-7,TRBV11-3
ASSFPTSFGGTGELF,TRBJ2-2,TRBV28
SAKPRGVAF,TRBJ1-1,TRBV20-1
ASSPSTSGRADTQY,TRBJ2-3,TRBV5-4
ATWGQLNTEAF,TRBJ1-1,TRBV6-5
ASSLYWSGGQETQY,TRBJ2-5,TRBV7-6
ASSGGLAGYEQY,TRBJ2-7,TRBV27
ASSLGGPFGYEQY,TRBJ2-7,TRBV7-2
ASSLVSSLAVTDTQY,TRBJ2-3,TRBV7-7
ASSYVAGFYNEQF,TRBJ2-1,TRBV6-5
ASSGGDNQPQH,TRBJ1-5,TRBV5-5
ASSPEDSLSSYNEQF,TRBJ2-1,TRBV5-1
ASSFDRGPYEQY,TRBJ2-7,TRBV27
ASRRWGYYEQY,TRBJ2-7,TRBV7-3
ASLLGQGANQPQH,TRBJ1-5,TRBV28
ASRSVNTEAF,TRBJ1-1,TRBV5-1